This is a list of T cell receptor beta chains from one sample in a study of PD-L1 blockade in urothelial cancer. Repertoires were generated with immunoSEQ multiplex PCR, while TCRdb's copy carries only in-frame clones and drops some. This sample has around 62,000 clones, with almost 90% found just once. The material sequenced was PBMCs, taken around atezolizumab (anti-PD-L1) treatment. The receptors derive from a man in his sixties with urothelial cancer. Both conserved end residues are trimmed from each CDR3. The order of the fields is V gene, CDR3 protein.

TRBV18 | ASSPYPPPRSEAF
TRBV11-3 | ASSLDTSPGELF
TRBV7-9 | ASSPGTANSNQPQH
TRBV6-6 | ASSYSRQGKDTQY
TRBV5-1 | ASSVVLAGQSDTQY
TRBV2 | ASSGSREQY
TRBV5-5 | ASSLVQGVGNQPQH
TRBV6-5 | ASSSISGTGLYGYT
TRBV6-6 | ASSYTLVTAGELF
TRBV10-3 | AISAEGWGEKLF
TRBV2 | ASTEKTGPGANVLT
TRBV11-3 | ASSPGGGIYEQY
TRBV29-1 | SVEAVHEQY
TRBV5-1 | ASSLVLAGGRLNYNEQF
TRBV6-6 | AGGQVWSEQY
TRBV5-1 | ASSALAGGSHEQY
TRBV19 | ASSIERGRRYEQY
TRBV9 | ASSVGLWGDYGYT
TRBV7-8 | ASSLASGSGYNEQF
TRBV25-1 | ASTDRGIYEQY
TRBV5-1 | ASSPTTSATGELF
TRBV5-4 | ASSLASRMTNTEAF
TRBV6-1 | ASSGDSSSSEAF
TRBV19 | ASSPRREGKKLF
TRBV7-9 | ASRTPWGQGYNEQF
TRBV7-2 | ASSLVAGLVKTQY
TRBV27 | ASSSSVGQQRETQY
TRBV5-1 | ASRLEPGQFYQPQH
TRBV4-2 | ASSQGGQGNTEAF
TRBV19 | ASSIVTGGNYGYT
TRBV6-1 | ASRNTVNTEAF
TRBV19 | ASSTPSGYWETQY
TRBV19 | ASSIMETQY
TRBV7-3 | ASSRGGLAAEQY
TRBV7-9 | ASSSRGYEQY
TRBV11-3 | ASSPPPGSGTYNEQF
TRBV7-8 | ASSLLFGGNQPQH
TRBV6-1 | ASSEQLNTGELF
TRBV7-9 | ASSFRESGELF
TRBV9 | ASSVGNGGRAETQY
TRBV27 | ASRRSSGNTIY
TRBV9 | ASSVGGGGGLSTDTQY
TRBV27 | ASSLDRLAGTGELF
TRBV18 | ASSPQDLNTEAF
TRBV9 | ASSVSGADGSLLQETQY
TRBV9 | ASSVALHAGTIY
TRBV30 | AWSAGRWSNQPQH
TRBV11-2 | ASSLGGYTDTQY
TRBV28 | ASSPPRGGGYT
TRBV9 | ASSNIGQGRETQY
TRBV12-5 | ASGFITSGRTDTQY
TRBV29-1 | SVEVGQGLPSGELF
TRBV5-1 | ASSLGREETQY
TRBV19 | ASSWTPVGYT
TRBV6-5 | ASSNLAGGGDTQY
TRBV27 | ASSFGLAGGNEQF
TRBV11-3 | ASSLPSGVYEQY
TRBV6-5 | ASSYGAGSTYEQY
TRBV5-4 | ASSPSGLSNTEAF
TRBV21-1 | ASSKREEGGYEQY